This T cell receptor (beta chain) was sequenced during a study of blood T cell repertoires in COVID-19. About the study: Acute-phase and convalescent COVID-19 samples originated in the United States, Italy and Spain. T cells, B-cell-depleted T cells, or PBMCs supplied cDNA or gDNA.

As processed by the authors: It was from reference gene primer amplification that nucleated cell counts were estimated. Method: immunoSEQ multiplex PCR; TCRdb's copy keeps in-frame clones and lacks some. That table furnishes V, J and clone size, whereas the DNA furnished D and trimming. There are around 180,000 clones in the sample; 84% occur only once, and about 7% lies in the top ten. The CDR3 sequence is 14 residues long. Trimming took 1 base from V and 4 from J, leaving 10 bases between them. CDR1 is SGHTA, CDR2 FQGNSA, per germline. This TCR was recovered from a human donor in a cohort sampled during active COVID-19. The chain links TRBV7-2 to TRBJ1-2; D is ambiguous. What was sequenced was peripheral blood. Here the CDR3 reads CASSLGQNIYGYTF. As DNA, the CDR3 is TGTGCCAGCAGCTTAGGACAAAACATCTATGGCTACACCTTC.